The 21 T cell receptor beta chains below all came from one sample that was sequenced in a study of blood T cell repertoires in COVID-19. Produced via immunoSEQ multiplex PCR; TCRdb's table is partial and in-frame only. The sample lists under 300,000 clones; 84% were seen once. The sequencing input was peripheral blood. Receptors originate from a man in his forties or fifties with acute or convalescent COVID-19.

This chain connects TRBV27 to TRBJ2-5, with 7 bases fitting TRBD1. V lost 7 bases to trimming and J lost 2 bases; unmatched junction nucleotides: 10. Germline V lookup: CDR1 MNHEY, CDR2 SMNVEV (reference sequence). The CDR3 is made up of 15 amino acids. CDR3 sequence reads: CASNEGWGQQETQYF. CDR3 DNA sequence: TGTGCCAGCAACGAGGGATGGGGACAGCAAGAGACCCAGTACTTC.

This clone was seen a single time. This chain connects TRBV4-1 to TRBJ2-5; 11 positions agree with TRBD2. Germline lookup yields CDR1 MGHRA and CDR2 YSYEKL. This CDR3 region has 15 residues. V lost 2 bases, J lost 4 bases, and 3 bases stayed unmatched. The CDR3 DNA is TGCGCCAGCAGCCAAACTAGCGGGAGCGTAGAGACCCAGTACTTC. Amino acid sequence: CASSQTSGSVETQYF.

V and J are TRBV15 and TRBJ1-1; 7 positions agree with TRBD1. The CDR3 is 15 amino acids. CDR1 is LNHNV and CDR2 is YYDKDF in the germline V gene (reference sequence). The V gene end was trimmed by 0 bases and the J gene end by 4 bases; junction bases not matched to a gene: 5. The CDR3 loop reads CATSRERYRGTEAFF. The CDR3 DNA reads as TGTGCCACCAGCAGAGAAAGGTACAGGGGCACTGAAGCTTTCTTT. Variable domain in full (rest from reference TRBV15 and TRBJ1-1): DAMVIQNPRYQVTQFGKPVTLSCSQTLNHNVMYWYQQKSSQAPKLLFHYYDKDFNNEADTPDNFQSRRPNTSFCFLDIRSPGLGDTAMYLCATSRERYRGTEAFFGQGTRLTVV.

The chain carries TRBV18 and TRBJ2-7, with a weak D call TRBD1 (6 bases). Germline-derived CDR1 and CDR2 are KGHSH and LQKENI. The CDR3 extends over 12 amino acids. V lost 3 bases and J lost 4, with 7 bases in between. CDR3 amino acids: CASSPDRYEQYF. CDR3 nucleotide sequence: TGTGCCAGCTCACCGGACAGATACGAGCAGTACTTC.

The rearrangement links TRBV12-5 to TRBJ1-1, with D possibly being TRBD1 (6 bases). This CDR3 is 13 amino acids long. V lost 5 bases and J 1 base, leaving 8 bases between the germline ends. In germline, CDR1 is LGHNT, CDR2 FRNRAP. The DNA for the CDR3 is TGTGCTAGTGGTCCACAGGGGAACACTGAAGCTTTCTTT. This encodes CASGPQGNTEAFF.

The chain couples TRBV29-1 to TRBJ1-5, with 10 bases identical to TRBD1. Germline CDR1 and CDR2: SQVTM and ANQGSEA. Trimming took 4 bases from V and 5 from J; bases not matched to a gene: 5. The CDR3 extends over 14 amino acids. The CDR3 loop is CSVVLGTGDQPQHF. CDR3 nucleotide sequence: TGCAGCGTTGTATTAGGGACAGGGGATCAGCCCCAGCATTTT. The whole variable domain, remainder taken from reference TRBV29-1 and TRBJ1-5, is SAVISQKPSRDICQRGTSLTIQCQVDSQVTMMFWYRQQPGQSLTLIATANQGSEATYESGFVIDKFPISRPNLTFSTLTVSNMSPEDSSIYLCSVVLGTGDQPQHFGDGTRLSIL.

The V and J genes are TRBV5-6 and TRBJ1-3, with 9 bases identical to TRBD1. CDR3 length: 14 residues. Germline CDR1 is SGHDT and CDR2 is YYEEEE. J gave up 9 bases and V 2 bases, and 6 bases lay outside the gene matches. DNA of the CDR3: TGTGCCAGCAGCTTACAGGGGGCTGGCGGCACCATATATTTT. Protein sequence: CASSLQGAGGTIYF.

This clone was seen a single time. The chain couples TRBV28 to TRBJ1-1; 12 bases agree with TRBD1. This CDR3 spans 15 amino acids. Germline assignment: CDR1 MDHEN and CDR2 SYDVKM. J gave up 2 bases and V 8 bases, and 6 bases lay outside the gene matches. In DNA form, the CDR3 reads TGTGCCAGCCCTGACGGGACAGGGGGCAACACTGAAGCTTTCTTT. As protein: CASPDGTGGNTEAFF.

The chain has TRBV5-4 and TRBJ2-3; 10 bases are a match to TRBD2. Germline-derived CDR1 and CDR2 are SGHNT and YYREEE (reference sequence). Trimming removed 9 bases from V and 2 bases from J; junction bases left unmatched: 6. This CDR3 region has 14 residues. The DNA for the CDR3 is TGTGCCACCCAGCGGGGGGGCCTCACAGATACGCAGTATTTT. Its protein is CATQRGGLTDTQYF.

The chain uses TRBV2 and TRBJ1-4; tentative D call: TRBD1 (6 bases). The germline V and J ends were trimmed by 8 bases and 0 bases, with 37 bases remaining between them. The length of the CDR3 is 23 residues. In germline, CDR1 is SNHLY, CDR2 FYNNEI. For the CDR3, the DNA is TGTGCCAGCCTGTCGGCCCCCCTGGCTTGGGACGACCTCGAGGGGGCAACTAATGAAAAACTGTTTTTT. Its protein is CASLSAPLAWDDLEGATNEKLFF.

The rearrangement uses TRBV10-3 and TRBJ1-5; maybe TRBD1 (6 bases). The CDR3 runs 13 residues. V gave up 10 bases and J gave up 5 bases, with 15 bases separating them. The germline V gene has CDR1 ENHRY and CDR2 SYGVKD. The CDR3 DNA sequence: TGTGCCACCACGGACAGAATCGATCAGCCCCAGCATTTT. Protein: CATTDRIDQPQHF.

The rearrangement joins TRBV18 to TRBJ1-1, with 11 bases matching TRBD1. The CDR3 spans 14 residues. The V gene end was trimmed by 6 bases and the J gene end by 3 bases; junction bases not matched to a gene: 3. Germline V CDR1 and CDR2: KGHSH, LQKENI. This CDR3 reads CASSGQGADTEAFF. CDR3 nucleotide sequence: TGTGCCAGCTCCGGACAGGGGGCGGACACTGAAGCTTTCTTT.

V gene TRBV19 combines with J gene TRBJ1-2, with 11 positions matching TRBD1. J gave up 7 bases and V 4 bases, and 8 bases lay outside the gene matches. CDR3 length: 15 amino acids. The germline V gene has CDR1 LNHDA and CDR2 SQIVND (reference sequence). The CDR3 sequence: CASSNLRDRGTGYTF. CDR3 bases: TGTGCCAGTAGTAACCTCAGGGACAGGGGGACTGGCTACACCTTC.

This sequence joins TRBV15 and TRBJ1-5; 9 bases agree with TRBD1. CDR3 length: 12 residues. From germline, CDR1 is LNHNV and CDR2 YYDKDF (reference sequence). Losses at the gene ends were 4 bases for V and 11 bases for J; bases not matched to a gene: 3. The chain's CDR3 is CATSIDRGAQHF. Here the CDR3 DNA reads TGTGCCACCAGCATAGACAGGGGGGCCCAGCATTTT.

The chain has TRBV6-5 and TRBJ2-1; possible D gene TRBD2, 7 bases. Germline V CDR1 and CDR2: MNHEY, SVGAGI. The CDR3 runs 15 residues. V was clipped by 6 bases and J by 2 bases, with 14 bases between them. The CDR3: CASSQQGGAYNEQFF. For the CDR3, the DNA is TGTGCCAGCAGCCAGCAAGGGGGGGCCTACAATGAGCAGTTCTTC.

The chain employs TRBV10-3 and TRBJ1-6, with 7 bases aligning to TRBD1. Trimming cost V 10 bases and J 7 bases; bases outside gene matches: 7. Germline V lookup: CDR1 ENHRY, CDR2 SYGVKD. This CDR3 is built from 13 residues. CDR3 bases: TGTGCCACCACGGACAGGAACAATTCACCCCTCCACTTT. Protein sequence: CATTDRNNSPLHF.

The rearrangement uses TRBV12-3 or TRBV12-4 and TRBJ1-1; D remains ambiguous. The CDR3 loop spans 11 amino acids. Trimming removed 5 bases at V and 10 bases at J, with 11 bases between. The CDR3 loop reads CASSRGWVAFF. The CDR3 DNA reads TGTGCCAGCAGTCGCGGTTGGGTAGCTTTCTTT.

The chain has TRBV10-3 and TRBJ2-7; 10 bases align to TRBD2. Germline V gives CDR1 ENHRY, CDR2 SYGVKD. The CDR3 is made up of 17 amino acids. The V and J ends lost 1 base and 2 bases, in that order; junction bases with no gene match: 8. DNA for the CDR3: TGTGCCATCAGTGAGTTGGAGCGGGAGGGCCATACCTACGAGCAGTACTTC. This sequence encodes CAISELEREGHTYEQYF.

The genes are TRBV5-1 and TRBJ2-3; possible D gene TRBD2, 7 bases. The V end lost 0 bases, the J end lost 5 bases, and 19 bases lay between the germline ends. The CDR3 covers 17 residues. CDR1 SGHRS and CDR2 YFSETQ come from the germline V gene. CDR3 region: CASSLVGGGLGGDTQYF. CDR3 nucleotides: TGCGCCAGCAGCTTGGTCGGCGGGGGCCTGGGCGGAGATACGCAGTATTTT.

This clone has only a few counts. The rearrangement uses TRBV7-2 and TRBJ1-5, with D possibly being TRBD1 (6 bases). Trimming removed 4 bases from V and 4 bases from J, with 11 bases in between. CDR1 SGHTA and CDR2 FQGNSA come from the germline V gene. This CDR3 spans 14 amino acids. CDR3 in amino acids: CASSSDSGNQPQHF. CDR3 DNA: TGTGCCAGCAGCTCGGACAGCGGAAATCAGCCCCAGCATTTT.

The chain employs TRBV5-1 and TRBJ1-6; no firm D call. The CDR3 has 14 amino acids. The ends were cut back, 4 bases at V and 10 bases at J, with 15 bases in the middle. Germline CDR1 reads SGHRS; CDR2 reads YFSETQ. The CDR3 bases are TGCGCCAGCAGCCAGATGTCGCCCGAATCACCCCTCCACTTT. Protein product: CASSQMSPESPLHF.